Listed below are T cell receptor beta chains from one sample, sequenced in a study of CD8 T cells in Susac syndrome. One entry per CDR3 protein, called by TCRdb with MiXCR from the immunoSEQ multiplex PCR reads. The sample lists 40,000 to 55,000 distinct CDR3 sequences, 93% occurring once. Sequencing input: CD8+ T cells from PBMCs. Receptors originate from a human donor with multiple sclerosis. The CDR3 runs from the conserved cysteine through the conserved F or W. The D gene is left open where the match is weak. Clone size is stated in some rows and not others, as once, few, many or a class when expanded.

TRBV15	TRBD2	.	TRBJ2-5	TGTGCCACCAGCAGAGAGCGGGGGGGCCAAGAGACCCAGTACTTC	CATSRERGGQETQYF
TRBV30	TRBD1	once	TRBJ2-7	TGTGCCTGGAACTCTGGACAGGGGGCTGGTGAGCAGTACTTC	CAWNSGQGAGEQYF
TRBV19	TRBD2	.	TRBJ2-1	TGTGCCAGTAGTATTAGAACGGGGGGGCCTATAGGGGAGCAGTTCTTC	CASSIRTGGPIGEQFF
TRBV2	TRBD1	.	TRBJ1-2	TGTGCCAGCAGGGACAGGGGGGATTTTAACTATGGCTACACCTTC	CASRDRGDFNYGYTF
TRBV4-3	TRBD2	.	TRBJ2-7	TGCGCCAGCAGCCAAGATCGGGGGGGTTTGGGCTCCTACGAGCAGTACTTC	CASSQDRGGLGSYEQYF
TRBV29-1	TRBD1	once	TRBJ1-1	TGCAGCGTGATTGACAGGGGGCCAGAAGCTTTCTTT	CSVIDRGPEAFF
TRBV13	.	.	TRBJ1-1	TGTGCCAGCAGCTCGACTGAGATTAACACTGAAGCTTTCTTT	CASSSTEINTEAFF
TRBV19	.	.	TRBJ1-1	TGTGCCAGTAGTATCCTCCAGAACGAAGCTTTCTTT	CASSILQNEAFF
TRBV2	.	.	TRBJ1-2	TGTGCCAGCAGTGAAAGGGCAGGGGTGTATGGCTACACCTTC	CASSERAGVYGYTF
TRBV7-8	TRBD2	.	TRBJ2-5	TGTGCCAGCGGACGCGACAACGACCCTCGGACTAGCGGAGTTGACCAAGAGACCCAGTACTTC	CASGRDNDPRTSGVDQETQYF
TRBV6-4	.	few	TRBJ2-1	TGTGCCAGCAGTGACTCGAGAGGGGCCAATGAGCAGTTCTTC	CASSDSRGANEQFF
TRBV6-2/TRBV6-3	TRBD2	.	TRBJ2-3	TGTGCCAGCACCCGAACGGGGGAGGGAGATACGCAGTATTTT	CASTRTGEGDTQYF
TRBV7-2	.	.	TRBJ2-2	TGTGCCAGCAGCTTAGTGTCAGGGGTGGTCGGGGAGCTGTTTTTT	CASSLVSGVVGELFF
TRBV4-3	TRBD1	once	TRBJ2-1	TGCGCCAGCAGCCAGGACAGGGGTGGTGAGCAGTTCTTC	CASSQDRGGEQFF
TRBV25-1	.	.	TRBJ1-3	TGTGCCAGCTCTCCGCGGGGGGATCTTGGAAACACCATATATTTT	CASSPRGDLGNTIYF
TRBV6-1	.	.	TRBJ2-6	TGTGCCAGCACCCCAACCGGGGTAGTGGCTGGGGCCAACGTCCTGACTTTC	CASTPTGVVAGANVLTF
TRBV4-1	.	.	TRBJ2-1	TGCGCCAGCAGCCAAGAAGGTCAGGGGTCCTACAATGAGCAGTTCTTC	CASSQEGQGSYNEQFF